The 20 T cell receptor beta chains reported below all come from one sample, sequenced in a study of cytomegalovirus exposure and HLA in healthy donors. With 60 Vbeta and 13 Jbeta primers, the PCR was carried out. The repertoire was sequenced with immunoSEQ multiplex PCR; TCRdb's copy has only in-frame clones and lacks some. In the table there are roughly 180,000 clones, about four fifths of which are singletons. What was sequenced was PBMCs. The receptors here all came from a male donor in good health and CMV-seronegative.

This chain joins TRBV7-2 and TRBJ2-1; 9 bases line up with TRBD2. CDR1 SGHTA and CDR2 FQGNSA come from the germline V gene. The CDR3 is made up of 15 amino acids. V gave up 6 bases and J gave up 5 bases; unmatched junction bases: 8. The CDR3 coding sequence is TGTGCCAGCAGAGCGATTAGCGGGAGCCACAATGAGCAGTTCTTC. Translating gives CASRAISGSHNEQFF.

The chain has TRBV21-1 and TRBJ1-5; TRBD1, the table's D call, lacks a check against the DNA. TRBV21-1 is described as a pseudogene. The CDR3 spans 17 residues. The CDR3 protein is CASSRPDRVIPHPPQHF. In DNA, the CDR3 is TGTGCCAGCAGCAGGCCGGACAGGGTAATTCCGCATCCGCCCCAGCATTTT.

The CDR3 DNA sequence: TGTGCCAGCAGCAAGCATCGAATGGGACTCCTTCAGGGCTATGGCTACACCTTC. Its translation is CASSKHRMGLLQGYGYTF. The V gene is TRBV21-1, the J gene TRBJ1-2. TRBV21-1 is annotated as a pseudogene. This CDR3 has 18 amino acids.

The chain is built from TRBV5-5 and TRBJ2-3; D may be TRBD2 (6 bases). V lost 4 bases to trimming and J lost 0 bases, with 12 bases between them. Per the germline V gene, CDR1 is SGHKS and CDR2 is YYEKEE (reference sequence). This CDR3 has 15 residues. The CDR3 loop reads CASSTGTYSTDTQYF. The DNA for the CDR3 is TGTGCCAGCAGCACCGGGACTTATAGCACAGATACGCAGTATTTT. The full variable domain, rest sourced from reference TRBV5-5 and TRBJ2-3, is DAGVTQSPTHLIKTRGQQVTLRCSPISGHKSVSWYQQVLGQGPQFIFQYYEKEERGRGNFPDRFSARQFPNYSSELNVNALLLGDSALYLCASSTGTYSTDTQYFGPGTRLTVL.

The V and J genes are TRBV9 and TRBJ2-3; 9 bases are a match to TRBD2. CDR3 length: 15 residues. The trim removed 4 bases at V and 1 base at J, leaving 4 bases unmatched. CDR1 and CDR2 (germline): SGDLS, YYNGEE. CDR3 in amino acids: CASSQIAGGTDTQYF. In DNA form, the CDR3 reads TGTGCCAGCAGCCAGATAGCGGGGGGCACAGATACGCAGTATTTT.

The chain is built from TRBV18 and TRBJ1-1; the D is unclear. This CDR3 contains 14 residues. Between the trimmed V and J ends, which lost 3 bases and 0 bases, there was a span of 8 bases. Germline CDR1 is KGHSH and CDR2 is LQKENI. CDR3 residues: CASSPRGMNTEAFF. The CDR3 nucleotides read TGTGCCAGCTCACCCCGAGGGATGAACACTGAAGCTTTCTTT. Supplemented by reference TRBV18 and TRBJ1-1, the full variable domain reads NAGVMQNPRHLVRRRGQEARLRCSPMKGHSHVYWYRQLPEEGLKFMVYLQKENIIDESGMPKERFSAEFPKEGPSILRIQQVVRGDSAAYFCASSPRGMNTEAFFGQGTRLTVV.

The rearrangement uses TRBV18 and TRBJ1-2, with unresolved D. Germline V gene sequence: CDR1 KGHSH, CDR2 LQKENI. Trimming cost V 3 bases and J 2 bases, with 10 bases left between them. This CDR3 spans 14 amino acids. CDR3 in amino acids: CASSPGQENYGYTF. The CDR3 DNA reads as TGTGCCAGCTCACCTGGGCAGGAAAACTATGGCTACACCTTC.

The chain combines TRBV18 with TRBJ1-2; D is perhaps TRBD1 (5 bases). The germline CDR1 and CDR2 sequences are KGHSH and LQKENI. The CDR3 is 17 residues long. The ends were cut back, 2 bases at V and 0 bases at J, with 16 bases in the middle. The CDR3 DNA follows: TGTGCCAGCTCACCAGGGAGGGGCGCGACATCTAACTATGGCTACACCTTC. Translated, it gives CASSPGRGATSNYGYTF.

This clone was counted only a few times. The chain employs TRBV19 and TRBJ1-4; 10 bases fit TRBD1. The V gene end was trimmed by 7 bases and the J gene end by 10 bases; junction bases not matched to a gene: 9. The CDR3 has 14 amino acids. Germline lookup yields CDR1 LNHDA and CDR2 SQIVND (reference sequence). CDR3 in amino acids: CASTRDRGLGKLFF. The CDR3 coding sequence is TGTGCCAGTACAAGGGACAGGGGCTTGGGAAAACTGTTTTTT.

V usage is TRBV5-1 and J usage is TRBJ2-5; 7 bases are shared with TRBD1. The CDR3 is made up of 16 amino acids. The junction had 7 bases not matched to a gene; V was cut back by 0 bases and J by 2 bases. The germline V gene has CDR1 SGHRS and CDR2 YFSETQ. The CDR3 DNA sequence: TGCGCCAGCAGCTTGGGACCGACAGGGCCACAAGAGACCCAGTACTTC. It translates to CASSLGPTGPQETQYF.

This chain connects TRBV7-2 to TRBJ2-1; 10 nucleotides line up with TRBD2. CDR3 length: 15 amino acids. Germline V gene lookup returns CDR1 SGHTA and CDR2 FQGNSA. Trimming cost V 5 bases and J 3 bases; bases outside gene matches: 4. The CDR3 protein is CASSPASGSYNEQFF. The CDR3 nucleotides read TGTGCCAGCAGCCCCGCTAGCGGGAGCTACAATGAGCAGTTCTTC.

The sample holds one count of this clone. The V gene is TRBV6-5, the J gene TRBJ2-1, with TRBD2 matching 10 bases. Germline V gene lookup returns CDR1 MNHEY and CDR2 SVGAGI. CDR3 size: 14 residues. The trim removed 6 bases at V and 4 bases at J, leaving 3 bases unmatched. DNA of the CDR3: TGTGCCAGCAGGGAGGGACTAGCGTACAATGAGCAGTTCTTC. Encoded protein: CASREGLAYNEQFF.

This clone was counted between two and nine times. The V gene is TRBV7-9, the J gene TRBJ2-1; 14 bases are shared with TRBD2. The CDR3 has 17 residues. V lost 5 bases to trimming and J lost 4 bases; unmatched junction nucleotides: 7. Germline CDR1 is SEHNR and CDR2 is FQNEAQ (reference sequence). DNA of the CDR3: TGTGCCAGCAGCCCAAGACTAGCGGGAGGGAATTACAATGAGCAGTTCTTC. Amino acids: CASSPRLAGGNYNEQFF.

V usage is TRBV5-6 and J usage is TRBJ1-6; D perhaps matches TRBD1 (5 bases). Germline V gives CDR1 SGHDT, CDR2 YYEEEE. Trimming pared 4 bases from V and 8 bases from J, leaving 16 bases between. The CDR3 is 15 residues long. CDR3 DNA sequence: TGTGCCAGCAGCGGGGGGAGCCCGCGGTATTCACCCCTCCACTTT. This gives the protein CASSGGSPRYSPLHF.

This chain uses TRBV7-2 with TRBJ2-1; 7 nucleotides match TRBD2. V shed 5 bases, J shed 8 bases, and the junction held 6 bases outside the gene matches. This CDR3 has 13 residues. CDR1 is SGHTA, CDR2 FQGNSA, per germline. The DNA for the CDR3 is TGTGCCAGCAGCGCAACTAGCGATCATGAGCAGTTCTTC. It specifies CASSATSDHEQFF. Based on the CDR3 plus reference TRBV7-2 and TRBJ2-1, the full variable domain is GAGVSQSPSNKVTEKGKDVELRCDPISGHTALYWYRQSLGQGLEFLIYFQGNSAPDKSGLPSDRFSAERTGGSVSTLTIQRTQQEDSAVYLCASSATSDHEQFFGPGTRLTVL.

Concerning this clone itself: The sample holds other DNA sequences that translate to the same CDR3. The CDR3 loop reads CASSPRGGAVGNTIYF. CDR3 in DNA: TGTGCCAGCAGCCCTCGGGGAGGGGCGGTTGGAAACACCATATATTTT. The chain recombines TRBV7-2 with TRBJ1-3; tentative D call: TRBD1 (5 bases). CDR1 is SGHTA, CDR2 FQGNSA, per germline. This CDR3 comprises 16 residues. Trimming stripped 5 bases from V and 3 bases from J, with 17 bases between.

V is TRBV2 and J is TRBJ2-3; 7 positions agree with TRBD2. V shed 6 bases, J shed 4 bases, and the junction held 10 bases outside the gene matches. In germline, CDR1 is SNHLY, CDR2 FYNNEI. The CDR3 contains 15 residues. The CDR3 here is CASRGSGGSADTQYF. CDR3 DNA sequence: TGTGCCAGCAGGGGATCCGGGGGGAGCGCAGATACGCAGTATTTT.

The chain combines TRBV14 with TRBJ2-7, with TRBD2 as a possible D gene (5 bases). Trimming left V 3 bases short and J 3 bases short, with 15 bases between. This CDR3 has 15 amino acids. Germline loops: CDR1 SGHDN, CDR2 FVKESK. This CDR3 is CASSHSGSAFYEQYF. DNA of the CDR3: TGTGCCAGCAGCCACTCGGGAAGCGCTTTCTACGAGCAGTACTTC.

This clone appeared a few times. V and J are TRBV6-1 and TRBJ1-1; D might be TRBD1 (6 bases). Germline V gene data show CDR1 as MNHNS and CDR2 as SASEGT. V was trimmed by 7 bases and J by 6 bases, leaving 15 bases between them. CDR3 length: 13 residues. The CDR3 is CASKGQGIPEAFF. The CDR3 DNA sequence: TGTGCCAGCAAGGGTCAGGGGATACCTGAAGCTTTCTTT.

This chain links TRBV2 with TRBJ2-7; 7 bases map to TRBD1. Germline CDR1 and CDR2: SNHLY and FYNNEI. There are 13 residues in the CDR3. V was pared by 8 bases and J by 0 bases, with 4 bases of the junction left unmatched. This chain's CDR3 is CASQGGVSYEQYF. The CDR3 DNA is TGTGCCAGCCAAGGGGGCGTCTCCTACGAGCAGTACTTC.